A selection of T cell receptor beta chains follows, all from one sample in a study of Graves' ophthalmopathy and Graves' hyperthyroidism. TCRdb re-called the multiplex PCR reads through MiXCR, storing one row per CDR3 protein. The table has around 1,000,000 distinct CDR3 sequences, about 35% seen once. Sequencing was carried out using peripheral blood or thyroid tissue (not recorded which). The receptors stem from an adult man with Graves' hyperthyroidism. CDR3s leave out the opening cysteine and the closing phenylalanine or tryptophan. Clone size is stated in some rows and not others, as once, few, many or a class when expanded.

TRBV10-1	NA	ASSEAEAGKAGELF
TRBV29-1	NA	STTPGQASNYGYT
TRBV13	many	ASSQGDYKGETQY
TRBV10-3	few	ASRLGVEAFQPQH
TRBV20-1	NA	SARGGSPHTQY
TRBV6-2/TRBV6-3	NA	ASSYSKTGMDGYT
TRBV20-1	NA	SARVGLQETQY
TRBV5-1	NA	ASSLDWDVRQY
TRBV5-1	NA	ASSLSGGSDEQY
TRBV5-1	NA	ASSLGVGINQPQY
TRBV19	many	ASSIGETEAF
TRBV6-5	few	ASSYQGANAEAF
TRBV4-3	few	ASSQGASSNQPQH
TRBV15	NA	ATSSEYESYRNSPLH
TRBV7-8	many	ASSSIPGQGAYEQY
TRBV9	NA	ASSVDTPGETQH
TRBV7-2	few	ASSRAGGNTEAF
TRBV19	many	ASSSGDQPQH
TRBV2	NA	ASISSRTGDSPLH
TRBV20-1	NA	SATSGGAETQY
TRBV12-3/TRBV12-4	few	ASTLEGTGYT
TRBV27	NA	ASSVNRDGYEQY
TRBV9	NA	ASSEMGNSYEQY
TRBV20-1	many	SARPTWDGYT
TRBV7-9	many	ASSIGEGVGPQH
TRBV12-3/TRBV12-4	few	ASRLGTGLGQPQH
TRBV5-1	NA	ASRAGTAGNTIY
TRBV29-1	many	SVASAYEQY
TRBV10-2	NA	ASSASSLGGVEQY
TRBV7-8	many	ASSLAPGLDTGELF
TRBV7-9	NA	ASSTLEYRSGPNTEAF
TRBV7-2	few	ASSLKPDQPQH
TRBV9	once	APTSVDRGFDEQY
TRBV2	NA	ATVFLSEQY
TRBV2	NA	ASRPTQGRTEAL
TRBV20-1	NA	SAADGLAGYEQY
TRBV7-6	many	ASSSGDRGSYEQY
TRBV5-6	many	ASSPGGAEKLF
TRBV12-3/TRBV12-4	few	ASSHENSYEQY
TRBV19	NA	ASSRVGETGELF
TRBV5-4	NA	ASSLGFVGVPFYGYT
TRBV2	few	ASLSGSYEQY
TRBV6-6	few	ATATRQGPFADQPQH
TRBV7-2	NA	ASSKTGGGSPLH
TRBV7-2	many	ASSPGPNNVLT
TRBV11-2	NA	ASSESSGPNTEAF
TRBV2	NA	ASSFSGTPSFDYGYT
TRBV9	few	ASSIGTGVAYEQY
TRBV29-1	many	SVDGDGESGYT
TRBV2	NA	ASRRDEAPLH
TRBV7-3	NA	ANSLGVGETQY
TRBV7-9	few	ASSDPRGTGANVLT
TRBV6-5	few	ASSYAAAINEKLF
TRBV29-1	NA	SVLRQGATEAF
TRBV2	NA	ASSESGSGIRHGLAETQY